This T cell receptor beta chain was captured in a study of Ad26.COV2.S vaccination and SARS-CoV-2 variants. Regarding treatment: 15 to 20 received Ad26.COV2.S at low or high dose, single or two shots; 5 received placebo; per-sample allocation not given. The samples date from day 63 after the first vaccine or placebo injection. Within Boston, the person who donated was an adult of 18-55 years. From germline, CDR1 is SGHNT and CDR2 YYREEE (reference sequence). V was pared by 2 bases and J by 1 base, with 6 bases between. This CDR3 comprises 13 residues. Sequenced by immunoSEQ multiplex PCR; TCRdb stores in-frame clones only, minus some. The table lists 400,000 to 500,000 clones, approximately 90% of them singletons, with 3.6% in the top ten. Comments on this clone: As yet, its antigen is unknown.

Points from the study as a whole: Vaccine recipients surpassed placebo recipients in spike-specific TCR breadth.

The sequence was collected from a person between 18 and 65 years old who received the Ad26.COV2.S COVID-19 vaccine or a placebo. V usage is TRBV5-4 and J usage is TRBJ1-1; D ambiguous. The source material was peripheral blood, sampled in a trial of Ad26.COV2.S vaccine versus placebo. The CDR3: CASSFSRNTEAFF. The CDR3 DNA sequence: TGTGCCAGCAGCTTCAGCAGGAACACTGAAGCTTTCTTT.